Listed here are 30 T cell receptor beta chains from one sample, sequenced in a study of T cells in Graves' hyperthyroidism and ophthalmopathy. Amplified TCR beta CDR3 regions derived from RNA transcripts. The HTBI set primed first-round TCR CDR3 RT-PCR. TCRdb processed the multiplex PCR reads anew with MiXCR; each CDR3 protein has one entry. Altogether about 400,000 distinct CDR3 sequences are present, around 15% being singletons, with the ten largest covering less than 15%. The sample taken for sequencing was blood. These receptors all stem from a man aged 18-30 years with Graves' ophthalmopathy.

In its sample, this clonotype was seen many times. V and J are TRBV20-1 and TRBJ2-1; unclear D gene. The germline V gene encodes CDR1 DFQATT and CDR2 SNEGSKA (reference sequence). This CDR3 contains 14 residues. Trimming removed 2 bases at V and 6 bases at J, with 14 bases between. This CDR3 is CSARPLLVSNEQFF. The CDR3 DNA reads TGCAGTGCTAGACCACTCCTAGTATCCAATGAGCAGTTCTTC.

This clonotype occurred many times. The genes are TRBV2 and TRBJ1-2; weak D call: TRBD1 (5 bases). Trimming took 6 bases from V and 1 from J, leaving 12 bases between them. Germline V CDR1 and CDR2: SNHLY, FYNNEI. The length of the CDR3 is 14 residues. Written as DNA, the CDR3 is TGTGCCAGCAGGGGGGGGTACAGTAACTATGGCTACACCTTC. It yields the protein CASRGGYSNYGYTF.

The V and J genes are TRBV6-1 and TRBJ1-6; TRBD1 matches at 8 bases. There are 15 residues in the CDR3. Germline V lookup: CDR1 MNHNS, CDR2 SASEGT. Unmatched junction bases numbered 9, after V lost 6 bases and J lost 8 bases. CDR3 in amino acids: CASRLGQEVDSPLHF. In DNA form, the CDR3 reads TGTGCCAGCAGGCTGGGACAGGAGGTTGATTCACCCCTCCACTTT.

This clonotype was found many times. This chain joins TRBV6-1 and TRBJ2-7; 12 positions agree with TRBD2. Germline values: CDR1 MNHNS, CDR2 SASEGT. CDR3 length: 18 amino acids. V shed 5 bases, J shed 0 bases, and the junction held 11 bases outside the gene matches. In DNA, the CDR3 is TGTGCCAGCAGTTCAGGGACTAGCGGGTTGTTAGCCTCCTACGAGCAGTACTTC. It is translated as CASSSGTSGLLASYEQYF.

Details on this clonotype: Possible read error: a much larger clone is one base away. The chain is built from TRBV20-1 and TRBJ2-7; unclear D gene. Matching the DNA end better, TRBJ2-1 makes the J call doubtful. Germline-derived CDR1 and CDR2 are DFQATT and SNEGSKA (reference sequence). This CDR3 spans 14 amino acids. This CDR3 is CSARDPRVSYEQFF. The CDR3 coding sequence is TGCAGTGCTAGAGATCCTCGAGTTTCCTACGAGCAGTTCTTC.

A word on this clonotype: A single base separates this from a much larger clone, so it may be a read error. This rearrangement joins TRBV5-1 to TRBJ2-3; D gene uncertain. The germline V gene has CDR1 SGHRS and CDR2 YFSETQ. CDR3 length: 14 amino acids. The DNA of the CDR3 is TGCGCCAGCAGCTTTATGGACCCCACAGATGCGCAGTATTTT. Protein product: CASSFMDPTDAQYF.

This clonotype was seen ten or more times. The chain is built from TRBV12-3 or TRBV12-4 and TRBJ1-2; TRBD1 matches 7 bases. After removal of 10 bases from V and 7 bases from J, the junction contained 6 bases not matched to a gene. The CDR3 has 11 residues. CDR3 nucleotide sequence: TGTGCCACCAGGGGGTCCGGTGGCTACACCTTC. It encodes CATRGSGGYTF.

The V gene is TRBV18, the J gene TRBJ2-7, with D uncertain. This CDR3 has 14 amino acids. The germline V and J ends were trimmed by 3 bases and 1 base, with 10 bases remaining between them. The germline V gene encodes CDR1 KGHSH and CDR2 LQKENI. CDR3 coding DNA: TGTGCCAGCTCACCTGGGGTCCAATCCTACGAGCAGTACTTC. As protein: CASSPGVQSYEQYF.

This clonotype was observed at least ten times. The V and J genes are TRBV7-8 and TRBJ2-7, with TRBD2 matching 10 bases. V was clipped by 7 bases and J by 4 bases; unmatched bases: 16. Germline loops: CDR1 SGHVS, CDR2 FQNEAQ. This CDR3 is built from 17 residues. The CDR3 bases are TGTGCCAGCACATGGGGGGTTGGACTAGCGGAGGGGTACGAGCAGTACTTC. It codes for CASTWGVGLAEGYEQYF.

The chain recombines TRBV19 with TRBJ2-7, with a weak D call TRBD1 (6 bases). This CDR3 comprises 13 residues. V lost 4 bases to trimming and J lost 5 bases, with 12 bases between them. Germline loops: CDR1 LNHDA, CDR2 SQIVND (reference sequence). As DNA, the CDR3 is TGTGCCAGTAGTAAGGGACACCACCACGAGCAGTACTTC. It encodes CASSKGHHHEQYF.

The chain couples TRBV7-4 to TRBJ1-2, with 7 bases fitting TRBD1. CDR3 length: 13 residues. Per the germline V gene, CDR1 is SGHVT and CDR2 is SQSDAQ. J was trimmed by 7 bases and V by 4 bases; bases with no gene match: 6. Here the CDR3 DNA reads TGTGCCAGCAGCTCGGACAGGCTCGGTGGCTACACCTTC. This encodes CASSSDRLGGYTF.

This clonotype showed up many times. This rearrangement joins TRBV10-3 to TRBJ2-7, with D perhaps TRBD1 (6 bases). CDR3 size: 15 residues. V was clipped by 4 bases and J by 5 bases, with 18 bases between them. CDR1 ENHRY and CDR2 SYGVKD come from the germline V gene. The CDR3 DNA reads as TGTGCCATCAGTGGGAGCACAGGGAGTGGTGACGAGCAGTACTTC. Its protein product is CAISGSTGSGDEQYF.

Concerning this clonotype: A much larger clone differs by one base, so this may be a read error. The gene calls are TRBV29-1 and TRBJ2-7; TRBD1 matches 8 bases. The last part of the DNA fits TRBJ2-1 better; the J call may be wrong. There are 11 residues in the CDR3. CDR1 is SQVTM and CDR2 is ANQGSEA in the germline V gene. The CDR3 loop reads CSVQGAYEQFF. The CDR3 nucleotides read TGCAGCGTCCAGGGGGCCTACGAGCAGTTCTTC.

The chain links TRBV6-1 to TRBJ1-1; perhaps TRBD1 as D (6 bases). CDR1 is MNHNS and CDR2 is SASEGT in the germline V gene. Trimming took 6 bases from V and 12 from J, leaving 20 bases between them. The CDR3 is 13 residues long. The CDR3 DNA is TGTGCCAGCAGACCACCGAAGGGGGGGGGTTCTTTCTTT. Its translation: CASRPPKGGGSFF.

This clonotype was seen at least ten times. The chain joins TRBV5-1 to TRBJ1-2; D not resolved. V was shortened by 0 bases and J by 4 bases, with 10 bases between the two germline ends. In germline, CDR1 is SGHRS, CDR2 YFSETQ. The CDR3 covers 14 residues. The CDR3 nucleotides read TGCGCCAGCAGCTTGGCGGGAGAGTCCTATGGCTACACCTTC. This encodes CASSLAGESYGYTF.

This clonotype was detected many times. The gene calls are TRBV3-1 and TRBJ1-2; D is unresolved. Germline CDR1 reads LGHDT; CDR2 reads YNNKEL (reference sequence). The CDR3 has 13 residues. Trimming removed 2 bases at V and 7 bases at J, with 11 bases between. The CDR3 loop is CASSQPLLAGYTF. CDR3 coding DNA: TGTGCCAGCAGCCAACCGCTGCTAGCTGGCTACACCTTC.

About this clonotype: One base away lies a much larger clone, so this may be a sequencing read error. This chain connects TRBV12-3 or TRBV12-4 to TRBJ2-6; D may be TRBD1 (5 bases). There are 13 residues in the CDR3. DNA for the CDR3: TGTGCCAGCATACCCTCTGGGGCCAACGTCCCGACTTTC. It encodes CASIPSGANVPTF.

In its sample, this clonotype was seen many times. The CDR3 region has the DNA TGCAGTGCTAGAGATCCCACAGGACCCACAGATACGCAGTATTTT. Encoded protein: CSARDPTGPTDTQYF. This chain joins TRBV20-1 and TRBJ2-3; tentatively, D is TRBD1 (5 bases). V was shortened by 0 bases and J by 2 bases, with 12 bases between the two germline ends. CDR1 is DFQATT, CDR2 SNEGSKA, per germline (reference sequence). CDR3 length: 15 residues.

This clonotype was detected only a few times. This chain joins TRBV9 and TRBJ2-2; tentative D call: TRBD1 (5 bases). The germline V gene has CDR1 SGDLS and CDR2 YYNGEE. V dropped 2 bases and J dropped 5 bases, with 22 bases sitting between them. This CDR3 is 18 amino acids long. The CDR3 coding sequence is TGTGCCAGCAGCGTGGACACTCAGGTCCCCGGGCAAACCGGGGAGCTGTTTTTT. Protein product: CASSVDTQVPGQTGELFF.

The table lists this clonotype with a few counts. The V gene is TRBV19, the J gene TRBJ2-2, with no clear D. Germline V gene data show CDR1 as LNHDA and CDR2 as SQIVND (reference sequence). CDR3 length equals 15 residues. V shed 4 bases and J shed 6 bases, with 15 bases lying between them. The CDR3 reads CASSTGRPLSGELFF. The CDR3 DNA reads TGTGCCAGTAGTACCGGGCGACCTTTATCCGGGGAGCTGTTTTTT.

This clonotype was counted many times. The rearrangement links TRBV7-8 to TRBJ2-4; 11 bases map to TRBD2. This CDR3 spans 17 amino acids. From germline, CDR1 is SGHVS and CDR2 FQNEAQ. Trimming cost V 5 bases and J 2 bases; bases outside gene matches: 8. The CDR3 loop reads CASSLMGLAVSKNIQYF. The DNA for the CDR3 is TGTGCCAGCAGCCTAATGGGACTAGCGGTCTCCAAAAACATTCAGTACTTC.

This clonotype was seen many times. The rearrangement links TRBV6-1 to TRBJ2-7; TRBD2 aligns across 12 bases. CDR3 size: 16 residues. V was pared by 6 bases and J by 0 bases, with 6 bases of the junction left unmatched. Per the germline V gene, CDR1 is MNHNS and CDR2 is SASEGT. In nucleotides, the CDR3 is TGTGCCAGCAGGTCACTGACTAGCGGGAGCTCCTACGAGCAGTACTTC. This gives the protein CASRSLTSGSSYEQYF.

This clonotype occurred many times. The CDR3 here is CASSMARESGTDTQYF. CDR3 in DNA: TGTGCCAGCAGCATGGCGCGGGAGAGTGGAACAGATACGCAGTATTTT. V and J are TRBV7-8 and TRBJ2-3, with 7 bases identical to TRBD2. Germline V gene data show CDR1 as SGHVS and CDR2 as FQNEAQ. With 5 bases clipped from V and 3 bases from J, the junction kept 11 bases outside the gene matches. The CDR3 loop spans 16 amino acids. Variable domain in full (rest from reference TRBV7-8 and TRBJ2-3): GAGVSQSPRYKVAKRGQDVALRCDPISGHVSLFWYQQALGQGPEFLTYFQNEAQLDKSGLPSDRFFAERPEGSVSTLKIQRTQQEDSAVYLCASSMARESGTDTQYFGPGTRLTVL.

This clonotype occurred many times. Written as DNA, the CDR3 is TGTGCCAGCAGCTCTGACAGGGGCCCCAATCAGCCCCAGCATTTT. As protein: CASSSDRGPNQPQHF. The V gene is TRBV2, the J gene TRBJ1-5; 8 nucleotides line up with TRBD1. Germline V gene data show CDR1 as SNHLY and CDR2 as FYNNEI. CDR3 length equals 15 residues. V dropped 6 bases and J dropped 3; count of bases not matched to a gene: 7.

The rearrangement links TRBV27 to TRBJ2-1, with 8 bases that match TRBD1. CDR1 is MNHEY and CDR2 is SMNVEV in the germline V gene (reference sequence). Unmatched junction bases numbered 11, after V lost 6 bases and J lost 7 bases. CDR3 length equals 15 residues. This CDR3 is CASRTAGTGNNEQFF. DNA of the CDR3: TGTGCCAGCAGGACGGCCGGGACAGGTAATAATGAGCAGTTCTTC.

CDR3 residues: CASSLSLGSNQPQHF. The CDR3 DNA reads as TGTGCCAGCAGTTTATCCCTGGGGAGCAATCAGCCCCAGCATTTT. The J gene is TRBJ1-5, the V gene TRBV28; D gene uncertain. This CDR3 contains 15 residues. Trimming cost V 1 base and J 1 base, with 8 bases left between them. Germline assignment: CDR1 MDHEN and CDR2 SYDVKM. Full variable domain (missing parts from reference TRBV28 and TRBJ1-5): DVKVTQSSRYLVKRTGEKVFLECVQDMDHENMFWYRQDPGLGLRLIYFSYDVKMKEKGDIPEGYSVSREKKERFSLILESASTNQTSMYLCASSLSLGSNQPQHFGDGTRLSIL.

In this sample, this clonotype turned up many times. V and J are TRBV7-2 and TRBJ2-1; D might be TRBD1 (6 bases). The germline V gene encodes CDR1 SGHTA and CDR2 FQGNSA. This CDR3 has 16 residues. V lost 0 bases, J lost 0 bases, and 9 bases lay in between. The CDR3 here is CASSLAGDNSYNEQFF. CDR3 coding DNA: TGTGCCAGCAGCTTAGCGGGGGACAACTCCTACAATGAGCAGTTCTTC.

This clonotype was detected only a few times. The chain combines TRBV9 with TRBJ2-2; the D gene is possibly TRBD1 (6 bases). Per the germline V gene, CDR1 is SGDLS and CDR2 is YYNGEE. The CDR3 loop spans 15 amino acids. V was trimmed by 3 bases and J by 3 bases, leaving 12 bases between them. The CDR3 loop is CASSADWTDTGELFF. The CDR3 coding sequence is TGTGCCAGCAGCGCTGACTGGACAGACACCGGGGAGCTGTTTTTT.

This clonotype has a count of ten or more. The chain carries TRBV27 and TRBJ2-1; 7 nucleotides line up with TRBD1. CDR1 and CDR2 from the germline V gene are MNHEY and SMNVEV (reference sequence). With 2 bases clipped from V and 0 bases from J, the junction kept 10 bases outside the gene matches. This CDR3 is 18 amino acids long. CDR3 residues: CASSLRGTGESSYNEQFF. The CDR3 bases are TGTGCCAGCAGTTTAAGGGGAACAGGGGAAAGCTCCTACAATGAGCAGTTCTTC.

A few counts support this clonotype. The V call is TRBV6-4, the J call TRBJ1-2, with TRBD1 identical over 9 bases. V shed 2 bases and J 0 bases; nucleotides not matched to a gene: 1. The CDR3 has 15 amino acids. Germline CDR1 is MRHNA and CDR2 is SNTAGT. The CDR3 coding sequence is TGTGCCAGCAGTGACGGGACAGGGACTAACTATGGCTACACCTTC. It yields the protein CASSDGTGTNYGYTF.